This passage covers 10 T cell receptor beta chains from one sample sequenced in a study of a mutant IDH1 vaccine in newly diagnosed glioma. Their antigen targets remain unknown. Sample time point: week 11, during vaccination. Every vaccination contained 300 ug of the mutant IDH1 20-mer peptide and was paired with topical imiquimod. TCRdb's table, derived via immunoSEQ multiplex PCR, lists solely in-frame clones and lacks some. The table lists under 150,000 clones, roughly 88% of them singletons. The sample was PBMCs, taken from a glioma patient whose treatment included an IDH1 peptide vaccine. The receptors come from a woman aged 50 to 60 with glioma.

The chain links TRBV7-9 to TRBJ2-1; D call uncertain. V lost 10 bases to trimming and J lost 0 bases, with 10 bases between them. CDR3 length: 13 amino acids. The germline V gene has CDR1 SEHNR and CDR2 FQNEAQ (reference sequence). The CDR3 DNA follows: TGTGCCAACGAGGCCAGCTCCTACAATGAGCAGTTCTTC. Encoded protein: CANEASSYNEQFF.

The V gene is TRBV19, the J gene TRBJ2-7; D assignment may be TRBD1 or TRBD2 (5 bases each). This CDR3 contains 13 residues. Germline loops: CDR1 LNHDA, CDR2 SQIVND (reference sequence). V lost 6 bases and J lost 3, with 12 bases in between. In DNA form, the CDR3 reads TGTGCCAGTAGAGGGGACCTTCGCTACGAGCAGTACTTC. Protein: CASRGDLRYEQYF.

This rearrangement joins TRBV30 to TRBJ2-5; D is perhaps TRBD2 (7 bases). Per germline, CDR1 GTSNPN and CDR2 SVGIG (reference sequence). The V end was cut by 4 bases, the J end by 5 bases, with 14 bases between. The CDR3 spans 13 residues. CDR3 sequence (DNA): TGTGCCTGGACCCCGGGGGGCTGGGAGACCCAGTACTTC. This translates into CAWTPGGWETQYF.

The chain recombines TRBV5-4 with TRBJ2-5; 9 bases fit TRBD1. Trimming at V came to 4 bases and at J to 1 base, leaving 11 bases not matched to a gene. The CDR3 extends over 17 amino acids. Looked up from germline, CDR1 is SGHNT and CDR2 is YYREEE (reference sequence). CDR3 amino acids: CASSRPPVTGGQETQYF. CDR3 in DNA: TGTGCCAGCAGCCGCCCCCCGGTGACAGGGGGCCAAGAGACCCAGTACTTC.

The V gene is TRBV5-1, the J gene TRBJ1-5; 10 bases line up with TRBD1. From germline, CDR1 is SGHRS and CDR2 YFSETQ. The CDR3 is made up of 14 amino acids. V was pared by 1 base and J by 10 bases, with 5 bases of the junction left unmatched. The CDR3 here is CASSLIGQGEPQHF. The CDR3 DNA sequence: TGCGCCAGCAGCTTGATAGGACAGGGGGAACCCCAGCATTTT.

This clone was observed once. Here the CDR3 reads CASSVDTEAFF. CDR3 nucleotide sequence: TGTGCCAGCAGTGTGGACACTGAAGCTTTCTTT. The chain links TRBV6-4 to TRBJ1-1; D is unresolved. V was shortened by 4 bases and J by 3 bases, with 3 bases between the two germline ends. This CDR3 region has 11 residues. Germline loops: CDR1 MRHNA, CDR2 SNTAGT.

This clone was counted a single time. The chain is built from TRBV2 and TRBJ2-4, with D perhaps assigned TRBD1 or TRBD2 (6 bases each). The CDR3 length is 13 residues. Per germline, CDR1 SNHLY and CDR2 FYNNEI. The V end was cut by 10 bases, the J end by 10 bases, with 20 bases between. CDR3 protein: CATLQGPGGIQYF. CDR3 nucleotides: TGTGCCACCCTGCAGGGGCCCGGGGGAATTCAGTACTTC.

This clone was seen only a few times. V and J are TRBV6-1 and TRBJ2-7; D possibly corresponds to TRBD1 (5 bases). The CDR3 totals 14 residues. Germline-derived CDR1 and CDR2 are MNHNS and SASEGT. V was clipped by 3 bases and J by 3 bases, with 12 bases between them. The CDR3: CASSDRVPYYEQYF. CDR3 bases: TGTGCCAGCAGTGACAGGGTACCATACTACGAGCAGTACTTC.

The chain links TRBV10-2 to TRBJ1-1; D remains unclear. This CDR3 has 13 amino acids. Germline V lookup: CDR1 WSHSY, CDR2 SAAADI. The ends were cut back, 3 bases at V and 2 bases at J, with 7 bases in the middle. The CDR3 DNA follows: TGCGCCAGCAGTGATGGCCTAAACACTGAAGCTTTCTTT. Protein product: CASSDGLNTEAFF.

V usage is TRBV14 and J usage is TRBJ2-5; the D is unclear. Between the trimmed V and J ends, which lost 4 bases and 5 bases, there was a span of 11 bases. Germline V gene data show CDR1 as SGHDN and CDR2 as FVKESK. The CDR3 is 13 amino acids. The CDR3 nucleotides read TGTGCCAGCAGCCCCCAGGAAGTCGAGACCCAGTACTTC. This translates into CASSPQEVETQYF.